This is a list of T cell receptor beta chains from one sample in a study of blood T cell repertoires in COVID-19. The repertoire was sequenced with immunoSEQ multiplex PCR; TCRdb's copy has only in-frame clones and lacks some. Among about 180,000 clones listed, about 81% were seen once. Sequenced input: peripheral blood. The receptors derive from a woman older than 75 with COVID-19, enrolled during active disease. Each CDR3 is given without its conserved first and last residue. Each record gives: J gene, V gene, D gene, CDR3 protein. D genes are given only for firm matches.

J gene: TRBJ1-1; V gene: TRBV20-1; D gene: -; CDR3 protein: SVRTDLEAF
J gene: TRBJ1-5; V gene: TRBV27; D gene: TRBD1; CDR3 protein: ASSPGTGWGNQPQH
J gene: TRBJ2-5; V gene: TRBV10-1; D gene: -; CDR3 protein: ASSEDLGVRETQY
J gene: TRBJ2-1; V gene: TRBV7-8; D gene: -; CDR3 protein: ASSSATAFSYNEQF
J gene: TRBJ1-2; V gene: TRBV27; D gene: TRBD1; CDR3 protein: ASSLGQGARGGYT
J gene: TRBJ2-2; V gene: TRBV3-1/TRBV3-2; D gene: TRBD2; CDR3 protein: ASSQGAVSGRIGELF
J gene: TRBJ1-1; V gene: TRBV14; D gene: -; CDR3 protein: ASSLVGWVRGDHTEAF
J gene: TRBJ2-3; V gene: TRBV28; D gene: TRBD2; CDR3 protein: ASSFLRLGGADTQY
J gene: TRBJ1-4; V gene: TRBV15; D gene: TRBD1; CDR3 protein: ATSRDRAQGEDEKLF
J gene: TRBJ2-3; V gene: TRBV5-1; D gene: TRBD1; CDR3 protein: ASRGTADTQY
J gene: TRBJ2-5; V gene: TRBV18; D gene: -; CDR3 protein: ASSPGHRETQY
J gene: TRBJ1-6; V gene: TRBV3-1/TRBV3-2; D gene: -; CDR3 protein: ASSRDTHNSPLH
J gene: TRBJ2-1; V gene: TRBV7-9; D gene: -; CDR3 protein: ASSVAGSDYNEQF
J gene: TRBJ2-2; V gene: TRBV7-9; D gene: TRBD1; CDR3 protein: ASSLDRGDTGELF
J gene: TRBJ2-5; V gene: TRBV20-1; D gene: TRBD2; CDR3 protein: SASDASGGDQETQY
J gene: TRBJ2-5; V gene: TRBV9; D gene: TRBD2; CDR3 protein: ASSGLAGEETQY
J gene: TRBJ2-3; V gene: TRBV19; D gene: TRBD2; CDR3 protein: ASNPASGSTDTQY
J gene: TRBJ1-4; V gene: TRBV7-9; D gene: -; CDR3 protein: ARKQNNEKLF
J gene: TRBJ1-2; V gene: TRBV20-1; D gene: -; CDR3 protein: SASAQGNYGYT
J gene: TRBJ2-7; V gene: TRBV29-1; D gene: TRBD1; CDR3 protein: SATRTGGDEQY
J gene: TRBJ1-1; V gene: TRBV13; D gene: -; CDR3 protein: ASSLSTVATEAF
J gene: TRBJ2-5; V gene: TRBV7-9; D gene: -; CDR3 protein: ASSLWGRIETQY
J gene: TRBJ1-1; V gene: TRBV2; D gene: TRBD1; CDR3 protein: ASKGAGGNTEAF
J gene: TRBJ1-1; V gene: TRBV6-5; D gene: -; CDR3 protein: ASSSHRDTNTEAF
J gene: TRBJ2-5; V gene: TRBV18; D gene: -; CDR3 protein: ASSQGGETQY
J gene: TRBJ2-5; V gene: TRBV7-8; D gene: -; CDR3 protein: ASSQRAGKVRETQY
J gene: TRBJ2-7; V gene: TRBV20-1; D gene: TRBD1; CDR3 protein: SASNGQGSYEQY
J gene: TRBJ1-2; V gene: TRBV5-6; D gene: -; CDR3 protein: ASSIIYARGSRGYT
J gene: TRBJ2-1; V gene: TRBV5-4; D gene: -; CDR3 protein: ASSPPGHRPNEQF
J gene: TRBJ1-4; V gene: TRBV6-6; D gene: -; CDR3 protein: ASSYGAENEKLF
J gene: TRBJ1-1; V gene: TRBV2; D gene: TRBD1; CDR3 protein: ASSLDRGLYNTEAF
J gene: TRBJ2-7; V gene: TRBV11-3; D gene: TRBD1; CDR3 protein: ASSLPRPGQGIPYEQY
J gene: TRBJ2-3; V gene: TRBV7-6; D gene: -; CDR3 protein: ASSLVGTGKAQY
J gene: TRBJ2-2; V gene: TRBV24-1; D gene: -; CDR3 protein: ATSSQGGTGELF
J gene: TRBJ1-4; V gene: TRBV28; D gene: -; CDR3 protein: ASTVGQGAEKLF
J gene: TRBJ1-2; V gene: TRBV10-3; D gene: -; CDR3 protein: ATREGDYGYT
J gene: TRBJ1-1; V gene: TRBV5-6; D gene: TRBD1; CDR3 protein: ASSLGGRGLTEAF
J gene: TRBJ2-3; V gene: TRBV10-3; D gene: TRBD2; CDR3 protein: AIGSSGRTDTQY
J gene: TRBJ2-7; V gene: TRBV20-1; D gene: -; CDR3 protein: SASGGIDYEQY
J gene: TRBJ2-1; V gene: TRBV27; D gene: TRBD2; CDR3 protein: ASTHWRTSGSSEQF
J gene: TRBJ2-7; V gene: TRBV6-5; D gene: TRBD1; CDR3 protein: ASRALGTGVYEQY
J gene: TRBJ2-7; V gene: TRBV28; D gene: -; CDR3 protein: ASSPWGLDSFSYEQY
J gene: TRBJ2-3; V gene: TRBV12-2; D gene: -; CDR3 protein: ASRLARGLAGARPSTDTQY
J gene: TRBJ2-3; V gene: TRBV28; D gene: TRBD2; CDR3 protein: ASRGMGLAGGSTQY
J gene: TRBJ1-4; V gene: TRBV30; D gene: -; CDR3 protein: AWSDGTGDEKLF
J gene: TRBJ1-2; V gene: TRBV29-1; D gene: -; CDR3 protein: SVDNESLLTGNYGYT
J gene: TRBJ2-7; V gene: TRBV19; D gene: -; CDR3 protein: ASTLTLYEQY
J gene: TRBJ1-6; V gene: TRBV6-6; D gene: TRBD1; CDR3 protein: ASSLDRARDSPLH
J gene: TRBJ2-3; V gene: TRBV7-9; D gene: -; CDR3 protein: ASSLATTITDTQY
J gene: TRBJ2-1; V gene: TRBV7-8; D gene: TRBD2; CDR3 protein: ASSMMGLAGPLGEQF
J gene: TRBJ1-2; V gene: TRBV2; D gene: TRBD1; CDR3 protein: ASSEAGTGFNYGYT
J gene: TRBJ2-2; V gene: TRBV18; D gene: TRBD1; CDR3 protein: ASSRKPGTGATGELF
J gene: TRBJ2-7; V gene: TRBV7-9; D gene: TRBD1; CDR3 protein: ASSLAGQVSSYEQY
J gene: TRBJ2-1; V gene: TRBV19; D gene: TRBD1; CDR3 protein: ASSFPGQGSLEQF